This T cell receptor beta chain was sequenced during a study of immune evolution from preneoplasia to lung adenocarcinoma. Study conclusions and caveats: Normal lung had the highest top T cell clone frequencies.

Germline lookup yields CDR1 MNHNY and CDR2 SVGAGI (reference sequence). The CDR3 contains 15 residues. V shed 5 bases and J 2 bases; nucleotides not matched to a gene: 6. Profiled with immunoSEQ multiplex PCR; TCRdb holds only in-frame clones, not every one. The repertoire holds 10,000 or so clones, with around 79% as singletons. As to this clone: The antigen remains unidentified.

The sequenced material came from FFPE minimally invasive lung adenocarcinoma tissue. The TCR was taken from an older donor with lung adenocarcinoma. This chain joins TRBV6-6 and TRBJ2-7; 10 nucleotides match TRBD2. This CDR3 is CASSPPSGSAYEQYF. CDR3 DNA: TGTGCCAGCAGTCCACCTAGCGGGAGCGCCTACGAGCAGTACTTC.